The rows below give T cell receptor beta chains drawn from one sample of a study of blood T cell repertoires in COVID-19. Measured with immunoSEQ multiplex PCR; TCRdb has only the in-frame clones, and not every one. Of 90,000 to 150,000 clones listed, 85% to 90% are singletons. The sequenced material came from peripheral blood. Receptors originate from an older man with active or convalescent COVID-19. Both conserved end residues are part of each CDR3. The order of the fields is clone size, D gene, J gene, V gene, CDR3 protein, CDR3 DNA. The D gene is left open where the match is weak. A row's size may be missing; if present it is once, few, many or a size class.

few NA TRBJ2-7 TRBV7-2 CASSLAPEYEQYF TGTGCCAGCAGCTTAGCCCCGGAGTACGAGCAGTACTTC
NA TRBD1 TRBJ1-5 TRBV30 CAWNGRTGHSNQPQHF TGTGCCTGGAATGGAAGGACAGGGCATAGCAATCAGCCCCAGCATTTT
few NA TRBJ1-5 TRBV19 CASCLNSNSNQPQHF TGTGCCAGTTGTCTAAACAGTAATAGCAATCAGCCCCAGCATTTT
NA TRBD2 TRBJ2-1 TRBV12-5 CASGTSGTRQFVEQFF TGTGCTAGTGGTACCTCTGGGACTAGGCAGTTTGTTGAGCAGTTCTTC
NA NA TRBJ1-2 TRBV28 CASSSLGLGYTF TGTGCCAGCAGTTCCCTGGGACTTGGCTACACCTTC
NA NA TRBJ1-1 TRBV6-5 CASSYSAKLSYEAFF TGTGCCAGCAGTTACTCAGCGAAATTAAGTTATGAAGCTTTCTTT
NA NA TRBJ1-2 TRBV28 CASSLGTSYGYTF TGTGCCAGCAGTTTAGGGACAAGCTATGGCTACACCTTC
NA NA TRBJ2-2 TRBV5-1 CASSVGRQGTGELFF TGCGCCAGCAGCGTGGGGCGCCAGGGCACCGGGGAGCTGTTTTTT
NA NA TRBJ1-4 TRBV15 CATSRPKQVGSEKLFF TGTGCCACCAGCAGACCTAAACAAGTCGGGAGCGAAAAACTGTTTTTT
NA TRBD2 TRBJ2-5 TRBV28 CASSSLADQETQYF TGTGCCAGCAGTTCACTAGCGGACCAAGAGACCCAGTACTTC
NA NA TRBJ2-1 TRBV28 CASSLWGRDSYNEQFF TGTGCCAGCAGTTTATGGGGCAGGGACTCCTACAATGAGCAGTTCTTC
NA TRBD1 TRBJ1-2 TRBV7-9 CASSFGQAVSGYTF TGTGCCAGCAGCTTCGGACAGGCCGTTAGTGGCTACACCTTC
NA NA TRBJ2-7 TRBV7-2 CASSFLDSSYEQYF TGTGCCAGCAGCTTCTTAGACAGCTCCTACGAGCAGTACTTC
NA NA TRBJ1-1 TRBV6-5 CASSYSRQGNTEAFF TGTGCCAGCAGTTACTCGCGGCAGGGGAACACTGAAGCTTTCTTT
NA NA TRBJ1-5 TRBV28 CASSYPSGGTQPQHF TGTGCCAGCAGTTATCCCTCGGGAGGGACTCAGCCCCAGCATTTT
NA NA TRBJ1-5 TRBV18 CASSADTNQPQHF TGTGCCAGCTCAGCAGACACCAATCAGCCCCAGCATTTT
once TRBD1 TRBJ1-2 TRBV9 CASSVGTLRDSYGYTF TGTGCCAGCAGCGTAGGGACCTTACGGGACAGCTATGGCTACACCTTC
NA TRBD1 TRBJ1-1 TRBV5-4 CASRTGQGENTEAFF TGTGCCAGCAGGACCGGACAGGGGGAAAACACTGAAGCTTTCTTT
NA NA TRBJ2-1 TRBV7-2 CASSLVATAPYNEQFF TGTGCCAGCAGCTTAGTTGCGACAGCTCCCTACAATGAGCAGTTCTTC
NA TRBD1 TRBJ1-5 TRBV10-2 CASSQGAGNQPQHF TGCGCCAGCAGTCAGGGGGCTGGCAATCAGCCCCAGCATTTT
few NA TRBJ2-7 TRBV28 CASSLSGGSYEQYF TGTGCCAGCAGTTTATCGGGGGGCAGCTACGAGCAGTACTTC
NA TRBD1 TRBJ1-5 TRBV5-6 CASSLFDREYSNQPQHF TGTGCCAGCAGCTTATTCGACAGGGAATATAGCAATCAGCCCCAGCATTTT
NA NA TRBJ2-1 TRBV3-1/TRBV3-2 CASSQVRSEQFF TGTGCCAGCAGCCAAGTCCGGAGTGAGCAGTTCTTC
NA NA TRBJ2-5 TRBV7-7 CASSSSAVAGLLGTQYF TGTGCTAGCAGCTCCTCGGCCGTGGCCGGTCTGCTAGGGACCCAGTACTTC
NA NA TRBJ1-1 TRBV6-1 CASSEAQGREAFF TGTGCCAGCAGTGAAGCGCAGGGGAGAGAGGCTTTCTTT
NA TRBD1 TRBJ2-7 TRBV11-3 CASSVSGTGYYEQYF TGTGCCAGCAGCGTTAGTGGGACAGGGTACTACGAGCAGTACTTC
NA TRBD1 TRBJ1-5 TRBV9 CASSLGQGGQPQHF TGTGCCAGCAGCCTGGGACAGGGCGGTCAGCCCCAGCATTTT
NA NA TRBJ1-5 TRBV3-1/TRBV3-2 CASSPGGEQPQHF TGTGCCAGCAGCCCGGGGGGGGAACAGCCCCAGCATTTT
NA NA TRBJ1-1 TRBV16 CASSRDFVGTEAFF TGTGCCAGCAGCAGGGACTTCGTGGGCACTGAAGCTTTCTTT
NA TRBD2 TRBJ2-7 TRBV10-1 CASSLLAGGPFEYEQYF TGCGCCAGCAGTCTACTAGCGGGAGGGCCCTTTGAGTACGAGCAGTACTTC
NA NA TRBJ2-6 TRBV18 CASSSWQDSSGANVLTF TGTGCCAGCTCATCGTGGCAGGATTCATCTGGGGCCAACGTCCTGACTTTC
many TRBD1 TRBJ2-3 TRBV7-3 CASSLGTGPTDTQYF TGTGCCAGCAGCTTAGGGACAGGGCCCACAGATACGCAGTATTTT
NA NA TRBJ1-5 TRBV7-8 CASSLGPGQPQHF TGTGCCAGCAGCTTAGGGCCGGGTCAGCCCCAGCATTTT
NA NA TRBJ2-3 TRBV7-2 CASSLRLAAGTDTQYF TGTGCCAGCAGCTTACGATTAGCGGCAGGCACAGATACGCAGTATTTT
NA NA TRBJ2-1 TRBV28 CASSFIHNEQFF TGTGCCAGCAGTTTTATCCACAATGAGCAGTTCTTC
NA TRBD1 TRBJ1-5 TRBV30 CAWKRQGVKSNQPQHF TGTGCCTGGAAACGACAGGGCGTTAAGAGCAATCAGCCCCAGCATTTT
NA NA TRBJ2-5 TRBV18 CASSTYETQYF TGTGCCAGCTCAACATATGAGACCCAGTACTTC
NA TRBD1 TRBJ2-7 TRBV28 CASSQPGQGSYEQYF TGTGCCAGCAGCCAGCCGGGACAGGGCTCCTACGAGCAGTACTTC
once NA TRBJ1-1 TRBV19 CASSPRGGAEAFF TGTGCCAGTAGTCCGAGGGGGGGGGCTGAAGCTTTCTTT
NA NA TRBJ1-5 TRBV27 CASSLGSGNQPQHF TGTGCCAGCAGTTTGGGGTCGGGGAATCAGCCCCAGCATTTT
NA NA TRBJ2-1 TRBV19 CASSPFQGSNEQFF TGTGCCAGTAGCCCGTTCCAGGGATCCAATGAGCAGTTCTTC
NA NA TRBJ2-1 TRBV3-1/TRBV3-2 CASSPDLSSYNEQFF TGTGCCAGCAGCCCTGACTTAAGCTCCTACAATGAGCAGTTCTTC
NA NA TRBJ2-1 TRBV6-5 CASSSLTAEQFF TGTGCCAGCAGCTCGTTGACAGCAGAGCAGTTCTTC
NA NA TRBJ1-1 TRBV19 CASSIEEGSTEAFF TGTGCCAGTAGTATAGAAGAAGGGAGCACTGAAGCTTTCTTT
NA TRBD2 TRBJ2-3 TRBV19 CASSTGGADTQYF TGTGCCAGTAGTACCGGGGGGGCAGATACGCAGTATTTT
NA NA TRBJ1-6 TRBV5-1 CASRKLGSSEPSYNSPLHF TGCGCCAGCAGGAAACTGGGGAGCTCCGAGCCCTCCTATAATTCACCCCTCCACTTT
NA TRBD1 TRBJ2-7 TRBV29-1 CSVLRTGSSYEQYF TGCAGCGTCCTTCGGACAGGGAGCTCCTACGAGCAGTACTTC
NA TRBD2 TRBJ2-3 TRBV3-1/TRBV3-2 CASSLAGGRADTQYF TGTGCCAGCAGCCTAGCGGGAGGCCGGGCAGATACGCAGTATTTT
NA TRBD1 TRBJ1-2 TRBV7-2 CASSARTGGGGYTF TGTGCCAGCAGCGCCAGGACAGGGGGCGGGGGCTACACCTTC
few NA TRBJ1-5 TRBV18 CASSPFSGSQPQHF TGTGCCAGCTCACCCTTCTCGGGGTCTCAGCCCCAGCATTTT
NA TRBD1 TRBJ1-5 TRBV7-9 CASSSGQGRQPQHF TGTGCCAGCAGCTCCGGACAGGGGAGGCAGCCCCAGCATTTT
NA TRBD1 TRBJ1-5 TRBV27 CASSQGQGLDQPQHF TGTGCCAGCAGCCAGGGACAGGGGTTGGATCAGCCCCAGCATTTT
NA NA TRBJ2-3 TRBV6-5 CASSYSSTPRTDTQYF TGTGCCAGCAGTTACTCGAGTACTCCTAGAACAGATACGCAGTATTTT
NA NA TRBJ1-1 TRBV18 CASSPGTLNTEAFF TGTGCCAGCTCACCGGGGACTTTGAACACTGAAGCTTTCTTT
NA NA TRBJ1-1 TRBV4-1 CASSQEPSMNTEAFF TGCGCCAGCAGCCAAGAACCCAGTATGAACACTGAAGCTTTCTTT
NA TRBD1 TRBJ2-5 TRBV5-5 CASSLPQGPETQYF TGTGCCAGCAGCCTACCACAGGGGCCCGAGACCCAGTACTTC